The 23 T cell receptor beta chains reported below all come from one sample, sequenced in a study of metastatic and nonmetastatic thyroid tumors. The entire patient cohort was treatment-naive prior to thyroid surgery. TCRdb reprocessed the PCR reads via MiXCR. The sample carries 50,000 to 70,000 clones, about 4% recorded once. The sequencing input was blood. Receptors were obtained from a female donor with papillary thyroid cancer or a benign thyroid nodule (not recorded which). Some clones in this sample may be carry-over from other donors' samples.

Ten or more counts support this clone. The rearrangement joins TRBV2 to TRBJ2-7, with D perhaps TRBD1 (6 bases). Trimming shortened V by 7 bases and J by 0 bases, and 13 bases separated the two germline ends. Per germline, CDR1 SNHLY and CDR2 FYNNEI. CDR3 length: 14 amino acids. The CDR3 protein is CASKRAGDSYEQYF. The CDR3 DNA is TGTGCCAGCAAGAGAGCAGGGGACTCCTACGAGCAGTACTTC.

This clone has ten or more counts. The DNA for the CDR3 is TGTGCCAGTAGTGCGGCAGCGGGACGGATGCATTCCTACAATGAGCAGTTCTTC. It codes for CASSAAAGRMHSYNEQFF. V usage is TRBV19 and J usage is TRBJ2-1; 7 nucleotides agree with TRBD2. The V gene end was trimmed by 5 bases and the J gene end by 1 base; junction bases not matched to a gene: 14. Germline CDR1 reads LNHDA; CDR2 reads SQIVND (reference sequence). CDR3 length equals 18 residues.

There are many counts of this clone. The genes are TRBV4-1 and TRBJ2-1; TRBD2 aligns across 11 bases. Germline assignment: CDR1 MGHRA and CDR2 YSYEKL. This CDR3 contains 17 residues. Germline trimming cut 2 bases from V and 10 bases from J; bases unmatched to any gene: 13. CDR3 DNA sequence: TGCGCCAGCAGCCAACCGCCGGGACTAGCGGTCTCAATGGAGCAGTTCTTC. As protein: CASSQPPGLAVSMEQFF.

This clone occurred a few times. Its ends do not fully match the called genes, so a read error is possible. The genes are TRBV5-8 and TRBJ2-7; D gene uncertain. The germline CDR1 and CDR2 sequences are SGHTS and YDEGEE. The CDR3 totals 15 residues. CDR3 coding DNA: TGTGCTAGCAGCTTGGCCTGGGGATCCTCCTACGAGCAGTACTTC. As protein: CASSLAWGSSYEQYF.

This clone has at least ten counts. The DNA of the CDR3 is TGCGCCAGCAGCTTGGCCGGCACTGGTTCACCCCTCCACTTT. The encoded protein is CASSLAGTGSPLHF. This chain links TRBV5-1 with TRBJ1-6; D not certain. The CDR3 runs 14 residues. Trimming removed 0 bases at V and 9 bases at J, with 10 bases between. Per germline, CDR1 SGHRS and CDR2 YFSETQ.

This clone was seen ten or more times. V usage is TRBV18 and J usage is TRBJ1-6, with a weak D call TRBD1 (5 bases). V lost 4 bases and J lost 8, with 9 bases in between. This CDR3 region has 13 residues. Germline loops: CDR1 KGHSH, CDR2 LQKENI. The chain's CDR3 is CASSRTRDSPLHF. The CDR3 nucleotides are TGTGCCAGCTCACGTACCAGGGATTCACCCCTCCACTTT.

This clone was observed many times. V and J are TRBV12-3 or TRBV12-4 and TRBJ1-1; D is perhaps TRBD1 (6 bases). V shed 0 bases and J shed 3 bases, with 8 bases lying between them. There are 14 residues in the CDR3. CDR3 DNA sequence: TGTGCCAGCAGTTTAGCAGGGGGGGACACTGAAGCTTTCTTT. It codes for CASSLAGGDTEAFF.

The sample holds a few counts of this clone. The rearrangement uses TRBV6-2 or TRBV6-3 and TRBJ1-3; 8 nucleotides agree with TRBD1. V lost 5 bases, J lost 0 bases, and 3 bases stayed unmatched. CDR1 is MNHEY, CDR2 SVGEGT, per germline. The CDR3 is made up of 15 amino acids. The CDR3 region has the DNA TGTGCCAGCAGTGTAACAGGGGGCTCTGGAAACACCATATATTTT. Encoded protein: CASSVTGGSGNTIYF.

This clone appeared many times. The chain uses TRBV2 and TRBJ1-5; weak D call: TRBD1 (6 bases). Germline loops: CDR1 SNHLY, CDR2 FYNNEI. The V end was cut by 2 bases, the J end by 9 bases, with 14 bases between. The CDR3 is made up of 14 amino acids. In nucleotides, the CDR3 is TGTGCCAGCAGTGAATCTGCAGGGGACGGGCCCCAGCATTTT. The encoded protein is CASSESAGDGPQHF. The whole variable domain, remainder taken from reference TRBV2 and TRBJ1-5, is EPEVTQTPSHQVTQMGQEVILRCVPISNHLYFYWYRQILGQKVEFLVSFYNNEISEKSEIFDDQFSVERPDGSNFTLKIRSTKLEDSAMYFCASSESAGDGPQHFGDGTRLSIL.

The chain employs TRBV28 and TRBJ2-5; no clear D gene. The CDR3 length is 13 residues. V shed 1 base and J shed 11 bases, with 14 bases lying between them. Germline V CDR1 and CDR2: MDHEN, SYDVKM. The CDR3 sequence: CASSLSTRYTQYF. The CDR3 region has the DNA TGTGCCAGCAGTTTATCCACTCGGTATACACAGTACTTC.

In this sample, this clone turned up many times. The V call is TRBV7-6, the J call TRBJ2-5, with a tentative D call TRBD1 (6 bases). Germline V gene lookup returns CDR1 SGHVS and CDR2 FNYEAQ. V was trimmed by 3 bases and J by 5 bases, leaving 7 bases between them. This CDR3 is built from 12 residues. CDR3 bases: TGTGCCAGCAGCTTTAGGGGGGAGACCCAGTACTTC. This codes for CASSFRGETQYF.

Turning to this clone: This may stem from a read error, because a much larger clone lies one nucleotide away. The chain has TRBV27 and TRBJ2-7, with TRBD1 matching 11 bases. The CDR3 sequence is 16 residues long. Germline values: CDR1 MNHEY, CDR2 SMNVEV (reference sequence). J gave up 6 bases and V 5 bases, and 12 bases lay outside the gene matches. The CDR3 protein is CASSITLGTGGFEQYF. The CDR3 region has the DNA TGTGCCAGCAGTATAACTTTAGGGACAGGGGGATTCGAGCAGTACTTC.

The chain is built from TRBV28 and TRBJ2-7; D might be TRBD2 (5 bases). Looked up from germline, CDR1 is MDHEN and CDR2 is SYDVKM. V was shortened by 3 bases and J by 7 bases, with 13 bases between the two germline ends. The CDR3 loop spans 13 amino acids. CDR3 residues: CASSFSLQREQYF. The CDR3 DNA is TGTGCCAGCAGTTTTTCCCTTCAGCGGGAGCAGTACTTC.

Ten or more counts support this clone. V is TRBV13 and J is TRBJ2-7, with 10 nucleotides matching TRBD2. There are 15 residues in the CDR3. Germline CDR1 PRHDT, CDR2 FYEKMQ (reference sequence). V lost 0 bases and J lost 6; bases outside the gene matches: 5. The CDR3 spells CASSLGGLAGVEQYF. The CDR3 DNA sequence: TGTGCCAGCAGCTTAGGCGGCCTAGCGGGAGTCGAGCAGTACTTC.

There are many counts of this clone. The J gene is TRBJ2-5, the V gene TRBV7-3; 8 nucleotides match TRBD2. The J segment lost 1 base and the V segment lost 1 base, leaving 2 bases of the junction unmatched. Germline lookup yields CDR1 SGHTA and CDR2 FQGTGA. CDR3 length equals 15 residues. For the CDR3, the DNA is TGTGCCAGCAGCTTAATCGCGGGGGGCCAAGAGACCCAGTACTTC. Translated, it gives CASSLIAGGQETQYF. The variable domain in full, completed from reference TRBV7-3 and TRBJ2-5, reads GAGVSQTPSNKVTEKGKYVELRCDPISGHTALYWYRQSLGQGPEFLIYFQGTGAADDSGLPNDRFFAVRPEGSVSTLKIQRTERGDSAVYLCASSLIAGGQETQYFGPGTRLLVL.

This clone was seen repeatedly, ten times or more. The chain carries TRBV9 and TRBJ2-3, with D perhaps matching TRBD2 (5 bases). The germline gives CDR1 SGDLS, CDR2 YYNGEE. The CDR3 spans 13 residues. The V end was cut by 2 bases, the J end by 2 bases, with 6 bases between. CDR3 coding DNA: TGTGCCAGCAGCGTGGACTTCACAGATACGCAGTATTTT. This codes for CASSVDFTDTQYF.

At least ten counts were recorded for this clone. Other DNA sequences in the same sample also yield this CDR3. For the CDR3, the DNA is TGTGCCAGCAGCCGAGGTAGCGGGAGACCCGGGGAGCTGTTTTTT. This encodes CASSRGSGRPGELFF. The chain recombines TRBV3-1 with TRBJ2-2; 9 nucleotides line up with TRBD2. CDR1 and CDR2 (germline): LGHDT, YNNKEL (reference sequence). CDR3 length: 15 amino acids. With V trimmed by 4 bases and J by 6 bases, 6 bases remained unmatched. Full variable domain (outside the CDR3, taken from reference TRBV3-1 and TRBJ2-2): DTAVSQTPKYLVTQMGNDKSIKCEQNLGHDTMYWYKQDSKKFLKIMFSYNNKELIINETVPNRFSPKSPDKAHLNLHINSLELGDSAVYFCASSRGSGRPGELFFGEGSRLTVL.

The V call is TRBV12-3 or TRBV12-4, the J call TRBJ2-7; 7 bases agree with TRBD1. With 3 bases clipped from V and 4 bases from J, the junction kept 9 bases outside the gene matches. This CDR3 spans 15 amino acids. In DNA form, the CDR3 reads TGTGCCAGCAGTTTCCGCCGGGACAGCCGTTACGAGCAGTACTTC. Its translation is CASSFRRDSRYEQYF.

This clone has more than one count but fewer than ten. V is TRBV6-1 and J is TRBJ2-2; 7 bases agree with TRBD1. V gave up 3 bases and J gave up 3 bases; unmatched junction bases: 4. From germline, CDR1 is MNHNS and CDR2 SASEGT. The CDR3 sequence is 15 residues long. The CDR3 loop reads CASSEWTGDTGELFF. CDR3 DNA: TGTGCCAGCAGTGAGTGGACAGGCGACACCGGGGAGCTGTTTTTT.

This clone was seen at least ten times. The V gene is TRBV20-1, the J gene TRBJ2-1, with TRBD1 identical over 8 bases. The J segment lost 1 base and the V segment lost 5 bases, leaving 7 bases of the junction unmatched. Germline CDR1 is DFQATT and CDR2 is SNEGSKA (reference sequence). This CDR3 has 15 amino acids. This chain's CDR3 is CSAQDRERSYNEQFF. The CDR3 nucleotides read TGCAGTGCTCAGGACAGGGAGCGATCCTACAATGAGCAGTTCTTC.

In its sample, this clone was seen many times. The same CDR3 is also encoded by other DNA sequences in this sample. The chain's CDR3 is CATGSGGSGYTF. CDR3 DNA: TGTGCCACCGGTTCTGGGGGAAGTGGCTACACCTTC. The chain combines TRBV24-1 with TRBJ1-2; maybe TRBD1 (5 bases). The CDR3 contains 12 residues. The V gene lost 9 bases and the J gene lost 7 bases, with 14 bases spanning the gap. Germline CDR1 and CDR2: KGHDR and SFDVKD.

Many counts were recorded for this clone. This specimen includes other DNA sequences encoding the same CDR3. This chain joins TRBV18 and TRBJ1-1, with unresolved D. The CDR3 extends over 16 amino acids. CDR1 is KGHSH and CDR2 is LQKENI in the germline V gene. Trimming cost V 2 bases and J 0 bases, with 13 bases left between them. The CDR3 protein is CASSPAGTRLNTEAFF. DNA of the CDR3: TGTGCCAGCTCACCAGCAGGAACGAGGCTGAACACTGAAGCTTTCTTT.

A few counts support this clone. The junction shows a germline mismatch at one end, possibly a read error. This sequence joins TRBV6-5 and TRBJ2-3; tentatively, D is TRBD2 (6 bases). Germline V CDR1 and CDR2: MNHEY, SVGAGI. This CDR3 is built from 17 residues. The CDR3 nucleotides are TGTGCCAGCAGTTACCCCGCCGTGGGAGGTAGCACAGATACACAGTATTTT. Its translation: CASSYPAVGGSTDTQYF.